The rows below give T cell receptor beta chains drawn from one sample of a study of vaccination and CD4 T cells after COVID-19. One entry per CDR3 protein results from TCRdb running MiXCR on the PCR reads. Of 13,000 to 15,000 distinct CDR3 sequences listed, roughly 53% are singletons. Their specific antigens are unknown. Sequencing used CD4+ T cells from blood, cultured in vitro, obtained before SARS-CoV-2 vaccination. Receptor source: a human donor who had recovered from COVID-19. Both conserved end residues are part of each CDR3. Each record gives: J gene, V gene, clone size, D gene, CDR3 protein, CDR3 DNA. The D gene is left open where the match is weak. For some rows the clone size is stated as once, few or many, or as a class when expanded; others skip it.

TRBJ2-1 TRBV19 NA NA CASRSPGDLGYNEQFF TGTGCCAGTAGGTCCCCCGGGGACCTTGGCTACAATGAGCAGTTCTTC
TRBJ2-2 TRBV27 NA TRBD2 CASSLTGRAAGELFF TGTGCCAGCAGTTTAACCGGGAGGGCCGCCGGGGAGCTGTTTTTT
TRBJ2-5 TRBV20-1 few TRBD2 CSARRLGLAAQETQYF TGCAGTGCTAGAAGACTCGGACTAGCAGCCCAAGAGACCCAGTACTTC
TRBJ2-1 TRBV5-1 NA TRBD2 CASSRSSGSHNEQFF TGCGCCAGCAGCCGGAGTAGCGGGAGCCACAATGAGCAGTTCTTC
TRBJ2-3 TRBV2 NA NA CASIYRDTQYF TGTGCCAGCATTTATCGAGATACGCAGTATTTT
TRBJ2-3 TRBV20-1 NA TRBD2 CSARKTSFADTQYF TGCAGTGCTAGAAAGACTAGCTTTGCAGATACGCAGTATTTT
TRBJ1-1 TRBV10-3 few NA CAISESRFPADWETEAFF TGTGCCATCAGTGAGTCGAGATTTCCCGCCGACTGGGAAACTGAAGCTTTCTTT
TRBJ1-5 TRBV30 NA NA CAWSPSAGARNQPQHF TGTGCCTGGTCCCCTTCGGCGGGGGCGCGGAATCAGCCCCAGCATTTT
TRBJ2-1 TRBV20-1 NA NA CSAIGGRNNEQFF TGCAGTGCTATTGGGGGGAGAAACAATGAGCAGTTCTTC
TRBJ1-2 TRBV27 NA NA CASRSSRLTGSSYGYTF TGTGCCAGCAGATCCTCACGATTAACAGGGTCTTCCTATGGCTACACCTTC
TRBJ2-1 TRBV20-1 few TRBD2 CSAMRPSGRGYNEQFF TGCAGTGCTATGAGGCCTAGCGGGAGGGGCTACAATGAGCAGTTCTTC
TRBJ2-7 TRBV15 NA NA CATSRGGFAEQYF TGTGCCACCAGCAGAGGTGGATTCGCCGAGCAGTACTTC
TRBJ2-3 TRBV20-1 NA TRBD2 CSASPAGRGADTQYF TGCAGTGCTTCACCAGCGGGTCGGGGGGCAGATACGCAGTATTTT